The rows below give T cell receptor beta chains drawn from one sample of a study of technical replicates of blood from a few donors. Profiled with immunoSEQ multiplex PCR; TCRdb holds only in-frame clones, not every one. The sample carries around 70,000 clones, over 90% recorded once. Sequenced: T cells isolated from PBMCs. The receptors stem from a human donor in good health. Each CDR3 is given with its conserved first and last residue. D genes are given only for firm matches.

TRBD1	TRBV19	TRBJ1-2	CASSEPQGDGYTF
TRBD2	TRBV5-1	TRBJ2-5	CASRFGGGARETQYF
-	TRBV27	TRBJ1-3	CASSYRQGNTIYF
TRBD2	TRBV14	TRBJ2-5	CASSQPRGGPAFEETQYF
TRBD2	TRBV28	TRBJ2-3	CASSLRSLAGWGTDTQYF
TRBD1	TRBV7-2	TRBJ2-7	CASSQPLGQGNEQYF
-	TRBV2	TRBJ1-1	CASSTSGYTEAFF
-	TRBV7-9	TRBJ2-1	CASSLQALFARGYNEQFF
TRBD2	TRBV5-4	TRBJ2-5	CASSVFGGTSDKETQYF
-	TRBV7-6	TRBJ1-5	CASSLEAGFYSNQPQHF
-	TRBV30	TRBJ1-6	CAWGGASYNSPLHF
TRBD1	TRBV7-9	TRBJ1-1	CASSLTGTGGEAFF
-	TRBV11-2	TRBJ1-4	CASSSGQTGNEKLFF
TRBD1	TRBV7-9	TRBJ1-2	CASSLALGQGDGYTF
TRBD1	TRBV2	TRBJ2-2	CASRTGTGAGELFF
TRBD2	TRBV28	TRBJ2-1	CASSTPTSGRDEQFF
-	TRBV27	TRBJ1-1	CASSHTDRRLDTEAFF
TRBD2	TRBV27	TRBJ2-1	CASSFQAGGRNEQFF
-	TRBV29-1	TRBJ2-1	CSVTGPLQLNEQFF
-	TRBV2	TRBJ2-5	CASSEIGRETQYF
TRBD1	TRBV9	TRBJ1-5	CASSPGTGVNQPQHF
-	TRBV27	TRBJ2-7	CASSNNIQDEQYF
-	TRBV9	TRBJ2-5	CASSVASNREETQYF